The T cell receptor beta chain under discussion was sequenced for a study of shared clonotypes between healthy human individuals. The donors were all Caucasian adults (living in Nashville, Tennessee). The protocol was immunoSEQ multiplex PCR, while the TCRdb copy is restricted to in-frame clones and leaves out a portion. The sample records about 1 million clones, roughly 70% being singletons. Study-level findings and limits: Naive subsets, compared against memory subsets, generally had larger estimated richness values. For sorted subsets, rarefaction showed incomplete sequencing despite large depth.

This clone was seen a few times. Its specificity is not known. This CDR3 has 16 amino acids. Germline V lookup: CDR1 SGHRS, CDR2 YFSETQ. Trimming removed 0 bases from V and 8 bases from J, with 20 bases in between. The sequenced sample was memory CD4+ T cells sorted from blood. The subset is: CD45RA-negative fraction. This chain uses TRBV5-1 with TRBJ1-2; D not certain. This TCR came from a man between 18 and 35 years old in good health. The chain's CDR3 is CASSLAAVLVDGGYTF. The CDR3 nucleotides are TGCGCCAGCAGCTTGGCTGCAGTCCTCGTGGATGGAGGCTACACCTTC.